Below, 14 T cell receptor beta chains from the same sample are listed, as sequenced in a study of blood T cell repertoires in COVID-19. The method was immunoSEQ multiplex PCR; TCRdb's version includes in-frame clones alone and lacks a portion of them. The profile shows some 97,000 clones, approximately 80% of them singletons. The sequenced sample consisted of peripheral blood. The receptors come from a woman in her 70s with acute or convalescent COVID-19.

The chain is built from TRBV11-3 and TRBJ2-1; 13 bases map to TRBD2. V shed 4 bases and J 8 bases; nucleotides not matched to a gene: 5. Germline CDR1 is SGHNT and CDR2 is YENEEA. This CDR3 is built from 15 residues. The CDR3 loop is CASSSTSGGAYEQFF. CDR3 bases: TGTGCCAGCAGCTCCACTAGCGGGGGGGCCTATGAGCAGTTCTTC.

The CDR3 protein is CASGPYGQGGSYNSPLHF. The CDR3 DNA is TGTGCTAGTGGTCCCTACGGACAGGGTGGCTCCTATAATTCACCCCTCCACTTT. V and J are TRBV12-5 and TRBJ1-6, with 8 bases identical to TRBD1. V shed 5 bases and J 0 bases; nucleotides not matched to a gene: 9. The CDR3 runs 18 residues. Germline V CDR1 and CDR2: LGHNT, FRNRAP.

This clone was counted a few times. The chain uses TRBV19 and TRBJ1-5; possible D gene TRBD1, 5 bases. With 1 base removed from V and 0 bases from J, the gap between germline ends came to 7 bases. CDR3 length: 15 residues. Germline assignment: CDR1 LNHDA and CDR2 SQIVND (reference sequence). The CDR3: CASSIGDFSNQPQHF. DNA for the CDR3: TGTGCCAGTAGTATAGGGGACTTTAGCAATCAGCCCCAGCATTTT.

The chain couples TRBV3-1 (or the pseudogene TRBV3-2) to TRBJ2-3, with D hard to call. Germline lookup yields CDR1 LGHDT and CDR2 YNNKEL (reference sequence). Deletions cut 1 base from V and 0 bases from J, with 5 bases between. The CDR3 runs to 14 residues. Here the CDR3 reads CASSQGLSTDTQYF. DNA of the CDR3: TGTGCCAGCAGCCAAGGTCTTAGCACAGATACGCAGTATTTT.

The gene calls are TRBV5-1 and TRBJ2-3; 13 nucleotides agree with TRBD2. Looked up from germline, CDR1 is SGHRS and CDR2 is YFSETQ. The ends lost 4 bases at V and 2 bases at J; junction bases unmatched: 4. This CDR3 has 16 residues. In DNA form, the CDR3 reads TGCGCCAGCAGCCGCGGGACTAGCGGGGACACAGATACGCAGTATTTT. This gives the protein CASSRGTSGDTDTQYF.

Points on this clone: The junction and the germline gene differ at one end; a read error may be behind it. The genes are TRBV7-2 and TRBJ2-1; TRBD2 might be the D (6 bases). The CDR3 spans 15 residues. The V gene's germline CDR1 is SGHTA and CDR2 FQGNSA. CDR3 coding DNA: TGTGCCAGCAGCTTGGGACTGACGGGGTACAACGAGCAGTTCTTC. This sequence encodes CASSLGLTGYNEQFF. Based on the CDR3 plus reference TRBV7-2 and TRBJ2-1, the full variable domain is GAGVSQSPSNKVTEKGKDVELRCDPISGHTALYWYRQSLGQGLEFLIYFQGNSAPDKSGLPSDRFSAERTGGSVSTLTIQRTQQEDSAVYLCASSLGLTGYNEQFFGPGTRLTVL.

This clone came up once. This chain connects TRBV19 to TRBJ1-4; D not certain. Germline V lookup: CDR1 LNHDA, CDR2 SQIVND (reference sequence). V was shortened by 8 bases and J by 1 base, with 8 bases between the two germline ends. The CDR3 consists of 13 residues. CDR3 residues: CASGGRTNEKLFF. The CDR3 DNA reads TGTGCCAGTGGAGGAAGAACTAATGAAAAACTGTTTTTT. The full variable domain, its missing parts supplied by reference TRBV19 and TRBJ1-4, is DGGITQSPKYLFRKEGQNVTLSCEQNLNHDAMYWYRQDPGQGLRLIYYSQIVNDFQKGDIAEGYSVSREKKESFPLTVTSAQKNPTAFYLCASGGRTNEKLFFGSGTQLSVL.

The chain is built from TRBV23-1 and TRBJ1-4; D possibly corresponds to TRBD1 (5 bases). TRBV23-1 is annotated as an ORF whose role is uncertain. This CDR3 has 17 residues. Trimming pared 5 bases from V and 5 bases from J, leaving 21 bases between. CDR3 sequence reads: CASSYPPPGRENEKLFF. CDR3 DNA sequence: TGCGCCAGCAGTTACCCACCCCCGGGACGGGAGAATGAAAAACTGTTTTTT.

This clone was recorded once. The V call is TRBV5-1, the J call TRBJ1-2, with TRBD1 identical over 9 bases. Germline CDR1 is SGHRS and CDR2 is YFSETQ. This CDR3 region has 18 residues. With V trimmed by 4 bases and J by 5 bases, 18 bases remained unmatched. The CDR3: CASSENLKYGTGYYGYTF. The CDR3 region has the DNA TGCGCCAGCAGCGAGAACTTAAAATATGGGACAGGGTATTATGGCTACACCTTC.

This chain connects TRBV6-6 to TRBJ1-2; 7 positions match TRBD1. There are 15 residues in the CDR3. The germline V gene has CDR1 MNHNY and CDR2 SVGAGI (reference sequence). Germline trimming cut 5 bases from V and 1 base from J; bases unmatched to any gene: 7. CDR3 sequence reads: CASSLSQGFNYGYTF. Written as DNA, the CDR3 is TGTGCCAGCAGTCTCTCACAGGGGTTTAACTATGGCTACACCTTC.

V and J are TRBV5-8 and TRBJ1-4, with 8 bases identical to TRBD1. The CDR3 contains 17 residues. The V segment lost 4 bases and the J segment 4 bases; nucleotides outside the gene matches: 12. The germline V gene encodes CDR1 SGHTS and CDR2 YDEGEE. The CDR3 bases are TGTGCCAGCAGCGCAGGACAGGGCTGGATGAATAATGAAAAACTGTTTTTT. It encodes CASSAGQGWMNNEKLFF.

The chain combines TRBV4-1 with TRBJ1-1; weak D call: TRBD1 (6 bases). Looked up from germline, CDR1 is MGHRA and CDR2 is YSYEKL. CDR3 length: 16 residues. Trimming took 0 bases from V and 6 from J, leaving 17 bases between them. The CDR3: CASSQEGTGLGAEAFF. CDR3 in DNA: TGCGCCAGCAGCCAAGAAGGCACAGGGCTGGGCGCTGAAGCTTTCTTT.

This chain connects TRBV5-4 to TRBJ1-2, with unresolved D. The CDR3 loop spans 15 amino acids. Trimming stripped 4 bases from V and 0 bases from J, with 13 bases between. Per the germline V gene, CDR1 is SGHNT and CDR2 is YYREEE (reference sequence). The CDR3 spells CASSPMTITNYGYTF. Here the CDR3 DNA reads TGTGCCAGCAGCCCCATGACAATAACTAACTATGGCTACACCTTC.

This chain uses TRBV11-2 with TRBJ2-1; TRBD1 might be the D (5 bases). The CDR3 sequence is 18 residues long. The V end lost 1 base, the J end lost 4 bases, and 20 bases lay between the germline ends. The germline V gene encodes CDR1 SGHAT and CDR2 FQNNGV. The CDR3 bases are TGTGCCAGCAGCTTAGCCAGGGTACTCCCAGACCGTTACAATGAGCAGTTCTTC. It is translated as CASSLARVLPDRYNEQFF.